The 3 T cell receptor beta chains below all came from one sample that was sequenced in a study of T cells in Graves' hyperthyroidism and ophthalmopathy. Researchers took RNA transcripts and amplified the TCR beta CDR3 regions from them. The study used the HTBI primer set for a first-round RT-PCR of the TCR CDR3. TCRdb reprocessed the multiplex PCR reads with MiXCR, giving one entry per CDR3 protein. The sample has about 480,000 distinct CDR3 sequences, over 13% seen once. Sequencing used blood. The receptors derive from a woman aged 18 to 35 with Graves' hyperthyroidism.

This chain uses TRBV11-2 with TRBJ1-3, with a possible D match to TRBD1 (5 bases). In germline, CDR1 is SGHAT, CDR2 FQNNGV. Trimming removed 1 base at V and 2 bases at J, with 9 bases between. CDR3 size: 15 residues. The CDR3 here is CASSLGIGAGNTIYF. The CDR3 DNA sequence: TGTGCCAGCAGCTTAGGAATAGGGGCTGGAAACACCATATATTTT.

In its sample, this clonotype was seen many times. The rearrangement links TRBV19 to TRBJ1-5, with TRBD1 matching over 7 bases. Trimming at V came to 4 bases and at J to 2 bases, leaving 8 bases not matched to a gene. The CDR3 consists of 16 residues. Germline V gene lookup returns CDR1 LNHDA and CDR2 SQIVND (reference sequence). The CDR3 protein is CASSSRTGRGNQPQHF. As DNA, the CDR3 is TGTGCCAGTAGTAGCCGGACAGGTCGGGGCAATCAGCCCCAGCATTTT.

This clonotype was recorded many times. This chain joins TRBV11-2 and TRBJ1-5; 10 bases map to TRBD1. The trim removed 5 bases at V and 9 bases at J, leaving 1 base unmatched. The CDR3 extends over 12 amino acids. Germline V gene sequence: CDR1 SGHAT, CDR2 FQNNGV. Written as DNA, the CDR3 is TGTGCCAGCAGCCGGGACAGGGGGCCCCAGCATTTT. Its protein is CASSRDRGPQHF. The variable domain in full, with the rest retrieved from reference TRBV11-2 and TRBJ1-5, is EAGVAQSPRYKIIEKRQSVAFWCNPISGHATLYWYQQILGQGPKLLIQFQNNGVVDDSQLPKDRFSAERLKGVDSTLKIQPAKLEDSAVYLCASSRDRGPQHFGDGTRLSIL.